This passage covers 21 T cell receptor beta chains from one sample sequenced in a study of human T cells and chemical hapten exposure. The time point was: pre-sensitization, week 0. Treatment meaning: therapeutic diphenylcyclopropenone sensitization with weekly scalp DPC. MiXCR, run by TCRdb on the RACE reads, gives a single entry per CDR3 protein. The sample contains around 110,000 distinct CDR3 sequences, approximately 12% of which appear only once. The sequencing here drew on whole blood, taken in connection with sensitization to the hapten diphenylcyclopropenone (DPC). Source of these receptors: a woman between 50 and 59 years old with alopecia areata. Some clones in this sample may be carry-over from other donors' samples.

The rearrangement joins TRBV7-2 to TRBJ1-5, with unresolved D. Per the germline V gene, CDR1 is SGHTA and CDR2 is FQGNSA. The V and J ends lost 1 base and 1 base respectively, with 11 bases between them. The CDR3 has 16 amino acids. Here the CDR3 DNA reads TGTGCCAGCAGCTTAGGTCTTGTATCGAGCAATCAGCCCCAGCATTTT. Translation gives CASSLGLVSSNQPQHF.

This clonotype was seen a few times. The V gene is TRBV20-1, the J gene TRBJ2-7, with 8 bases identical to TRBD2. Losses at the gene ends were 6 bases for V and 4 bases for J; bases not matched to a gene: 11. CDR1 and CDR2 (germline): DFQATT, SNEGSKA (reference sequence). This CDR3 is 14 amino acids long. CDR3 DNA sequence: TGCAGTGCCCGACGGCGGGGGGAGAGGTACGAGCAGTACTTC. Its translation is CSARRRGERYEQYF.

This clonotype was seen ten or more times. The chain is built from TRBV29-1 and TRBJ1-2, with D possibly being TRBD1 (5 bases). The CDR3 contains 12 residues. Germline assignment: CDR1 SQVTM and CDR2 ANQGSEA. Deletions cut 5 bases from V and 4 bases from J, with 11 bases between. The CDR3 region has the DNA TGCAGCGTTTTGACTGGGACCTATGGCTACACCTTC. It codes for CSVLTGTYGYTF.

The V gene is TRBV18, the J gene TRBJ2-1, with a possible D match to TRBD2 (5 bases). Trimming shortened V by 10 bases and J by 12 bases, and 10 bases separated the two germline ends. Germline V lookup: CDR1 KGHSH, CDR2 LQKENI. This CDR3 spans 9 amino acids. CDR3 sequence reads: CATPAGQFF. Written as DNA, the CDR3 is TGTGCCACCCCTGCGGGGCAGTTCTTC.

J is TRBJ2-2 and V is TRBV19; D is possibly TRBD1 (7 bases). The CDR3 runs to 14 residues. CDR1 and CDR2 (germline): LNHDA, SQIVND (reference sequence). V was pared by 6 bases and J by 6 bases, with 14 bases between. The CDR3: CASRTGTSPGELFF. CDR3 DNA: TGTGCCAGTAGGACAGGGACTTCTCCCGGGGAGCTGTTTTTT.

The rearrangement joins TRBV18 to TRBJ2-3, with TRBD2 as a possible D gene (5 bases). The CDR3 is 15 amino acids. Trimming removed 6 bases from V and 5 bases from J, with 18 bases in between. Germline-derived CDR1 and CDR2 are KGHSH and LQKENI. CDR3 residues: CASSSRAGSRDTQYF. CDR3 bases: TGTGCCAGCTCTTCGCGGGCAGGTTCAAGAGATACGCAGTATTTT.

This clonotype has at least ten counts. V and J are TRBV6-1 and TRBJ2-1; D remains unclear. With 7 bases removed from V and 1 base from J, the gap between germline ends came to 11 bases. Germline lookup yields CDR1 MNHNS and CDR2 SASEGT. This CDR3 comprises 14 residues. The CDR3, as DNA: TGTGCCAGCATTTCTACAGCGTCCTACAATGAGCAGTTCTTC. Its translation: CASISTASYNEQFF.

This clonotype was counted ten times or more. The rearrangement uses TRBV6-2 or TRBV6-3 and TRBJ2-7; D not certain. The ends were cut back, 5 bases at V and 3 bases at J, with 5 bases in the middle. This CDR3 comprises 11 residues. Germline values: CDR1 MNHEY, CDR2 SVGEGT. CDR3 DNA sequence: TGTGCCAGCAGTGTTCACTACGAGCAGTACTTC. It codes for CASSVHYEQYF.

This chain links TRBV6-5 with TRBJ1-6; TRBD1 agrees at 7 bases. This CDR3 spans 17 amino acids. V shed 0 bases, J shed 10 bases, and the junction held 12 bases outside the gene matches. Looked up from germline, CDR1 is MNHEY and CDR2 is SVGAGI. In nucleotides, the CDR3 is TGTGCCAGCAGTTACTCGCGGTTTCAGGGGGGAGAATCACCCCTCCACTTT. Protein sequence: CASSYSRFQGGESPLHF.

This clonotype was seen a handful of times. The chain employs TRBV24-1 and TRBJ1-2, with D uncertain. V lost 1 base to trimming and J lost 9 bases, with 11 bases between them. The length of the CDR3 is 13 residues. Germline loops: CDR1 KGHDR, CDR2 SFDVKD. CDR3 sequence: CATSDFDSGSYTF. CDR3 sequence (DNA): TGTGCCACCAGTGATTTTGATTCTGGGAGCTACACCTTC.

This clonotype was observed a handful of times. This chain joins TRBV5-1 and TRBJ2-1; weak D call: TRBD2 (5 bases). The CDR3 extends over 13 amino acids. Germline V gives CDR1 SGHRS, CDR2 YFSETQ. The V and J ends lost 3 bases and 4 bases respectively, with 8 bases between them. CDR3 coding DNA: TGCGCCAGCAGCTCCGGGATGTACAATGAGCAGTTCTTC. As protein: CASSSGMYNEQFF.

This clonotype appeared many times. The CDR3 loop is CASSLESGDFGYGYTF. The CDR3 nucleotides read TGTGCCAGCAGCTTAGAATCGGGGGATTTCGGCTATGGCTACACCTTC. The gene calls are TRBV7-9 and TRBJ1-2; tentatively, D is TRBD1 (5 bases). Germline V gene data show CDR1 as SEHNR and CDR2 as FQNEAQ (reference sequence). This CDR3 spans 16 amino acids. Between the trimmed V and J ends, which lost 1 base and 4 bases, there was a span of 16 bases.

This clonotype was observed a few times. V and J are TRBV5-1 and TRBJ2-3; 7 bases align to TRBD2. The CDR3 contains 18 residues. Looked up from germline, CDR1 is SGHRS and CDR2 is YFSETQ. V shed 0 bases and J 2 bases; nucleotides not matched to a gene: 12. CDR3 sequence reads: CASSLGGSSGAITDTQYF. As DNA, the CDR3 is TGCGCCAGCAGCTTGGGGGGATCTAGCGGAGCTATCACAGATACGCAGTATTTT.

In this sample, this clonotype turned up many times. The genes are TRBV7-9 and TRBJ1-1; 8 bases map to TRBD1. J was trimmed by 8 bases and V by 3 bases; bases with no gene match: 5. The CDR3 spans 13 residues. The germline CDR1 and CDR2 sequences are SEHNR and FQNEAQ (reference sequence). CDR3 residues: CASSFYRGSEAFF. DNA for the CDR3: TGTGCCAGCAGCTTTTACAGGGGGAGCGAAGCTTTCTTT. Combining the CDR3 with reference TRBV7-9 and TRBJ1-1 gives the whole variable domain DTGVSQNPRHKITKRGQNVTFRCDPISEHNRLYWYRQTLGQGPEFLTYFQNEAQLEKSRLLSDRFSAERPKGSFSTLEIQRTEQGDSAMYLCASSFYRGSEAFFGQGTRLTVV.

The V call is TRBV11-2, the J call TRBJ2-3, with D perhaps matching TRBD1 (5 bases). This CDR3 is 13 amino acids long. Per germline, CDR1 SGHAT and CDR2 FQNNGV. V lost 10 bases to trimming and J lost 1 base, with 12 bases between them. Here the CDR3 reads CAIKGVGTDTQYF. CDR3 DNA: TGTGCCATCAAAGGGGTTGGCACAGATACGCAGTATTTT.

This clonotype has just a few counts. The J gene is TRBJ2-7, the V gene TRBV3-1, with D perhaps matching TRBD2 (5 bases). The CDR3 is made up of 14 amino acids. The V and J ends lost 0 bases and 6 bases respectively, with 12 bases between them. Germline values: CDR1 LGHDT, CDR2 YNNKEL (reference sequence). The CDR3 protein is CASSQEGSSVEQYF. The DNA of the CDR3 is TGTGCCAGCAGCCAAGAGGGTAGTAGCGTCGAGCAGTACTTC.

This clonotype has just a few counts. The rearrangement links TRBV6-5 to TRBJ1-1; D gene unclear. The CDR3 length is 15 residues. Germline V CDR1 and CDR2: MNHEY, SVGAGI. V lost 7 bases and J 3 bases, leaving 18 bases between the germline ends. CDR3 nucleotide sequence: TGTGCCAGCACCGAATGGGCAGCGCGAGACACTGAAGCTTTCTTT. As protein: CASTEWAARDTEAFF.

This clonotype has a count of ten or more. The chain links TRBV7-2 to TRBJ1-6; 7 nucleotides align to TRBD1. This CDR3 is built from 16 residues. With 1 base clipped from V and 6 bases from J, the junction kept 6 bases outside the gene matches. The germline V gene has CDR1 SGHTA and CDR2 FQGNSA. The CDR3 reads CASSLVSGQLNSPLHF. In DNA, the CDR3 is TGTGCCAGCAGCTTAGTATCGGGACAGCTTAATTCACCCCTCCACTTT.

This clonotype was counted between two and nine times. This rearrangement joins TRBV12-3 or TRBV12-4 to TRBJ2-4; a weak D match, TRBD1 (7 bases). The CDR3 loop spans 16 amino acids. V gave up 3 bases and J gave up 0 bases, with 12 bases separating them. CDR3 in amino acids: CASSLAGQLAKNIQYF. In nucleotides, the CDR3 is TGTGCCAGCAGTTTGGCGGGACAGTTAGCCAAAAACATTCAGTACTTC.

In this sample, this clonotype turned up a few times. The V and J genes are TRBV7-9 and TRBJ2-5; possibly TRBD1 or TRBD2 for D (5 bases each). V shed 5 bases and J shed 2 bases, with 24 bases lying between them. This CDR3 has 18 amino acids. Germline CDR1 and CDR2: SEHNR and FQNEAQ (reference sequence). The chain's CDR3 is CASSPEGPTGMEQETQYF. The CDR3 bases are TGTGCCAGCAGCCCCGAGGGGCCCACGGGGATGGAACAAGAGACCCAGTACTTC.

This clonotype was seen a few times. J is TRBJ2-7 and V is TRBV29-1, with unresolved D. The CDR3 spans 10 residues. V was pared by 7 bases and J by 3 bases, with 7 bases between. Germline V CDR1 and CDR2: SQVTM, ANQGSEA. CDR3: CSAGDYEQYF. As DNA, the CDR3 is TGCAGCGCTGGCGACTACGAGCAGTACTTC.